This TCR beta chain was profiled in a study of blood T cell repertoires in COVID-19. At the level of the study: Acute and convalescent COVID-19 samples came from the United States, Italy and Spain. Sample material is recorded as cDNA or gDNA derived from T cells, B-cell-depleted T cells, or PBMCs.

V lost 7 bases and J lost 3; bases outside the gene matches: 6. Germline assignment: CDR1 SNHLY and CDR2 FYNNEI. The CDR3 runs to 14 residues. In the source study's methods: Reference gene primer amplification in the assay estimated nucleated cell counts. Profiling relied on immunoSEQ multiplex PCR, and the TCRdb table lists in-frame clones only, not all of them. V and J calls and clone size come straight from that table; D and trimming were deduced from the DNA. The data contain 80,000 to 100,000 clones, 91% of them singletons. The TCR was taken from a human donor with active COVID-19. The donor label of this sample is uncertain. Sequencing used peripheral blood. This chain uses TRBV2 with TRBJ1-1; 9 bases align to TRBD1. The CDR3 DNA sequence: TGTGCCAGCACAGTACAGGGGGCTGACACTGAAGCTTTCTTT. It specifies CASTVQGADTEAFF.